This TCR beta chain was sequenced during a study of blood T cell repertoires in COVID-19. V lost 0 bases to trimming and J lost 1 base; unmatched junction nucleotides: 3. Germline loops: CDR1 LGHNA, CDR2 YSLEER. The CDR3 runs 16 residues. TCRdb's table, derived via immunoSEQ multiplex PCR, lists solely in-frame clones and lacks some. The sample has 200,000 to 250,000 clones; 70% to 90% are singletons. What was sequenced was peripheral blood. The sequence was obtained from an elderly woman with acute or convalescent COVID-19. V gene TRBV4-3 combines with J gene TRBJ2-3, with 8 nucleotides matching TRBD2. The CDR3 sequence: CASSQEGRGGTDTQYF. The CDR3 region has the DNA TGCGCCAGCAGCCAAGAGGGGCGGGGGGGCACAGATACGCAGTATTTT.